Listed below are T cell receptor beta chains from one sample, sequenced in a study of post-analysis software for immune sequencing data. TCRdb called the PCR reads again in MiXCR, with one record for every CDR3 protein. The table has about 820,000 distinct CDR3 sequences, roughly 50% seen once. The source material was blood. These receptors were obtained from a girl aged 5-17 years with multiple sclerosis. Each CDR3 is given with its conserved first and last residue. Each record gives: clone size, V gene, D gene, J gene, CDR3 DNA, CDR3 protein. The D gene is left open where the match is weak. A row's size may be missing; if present it is once, few, many or a size class.

clone_size: .; v_call: TRBV9; d_call: .; j_call: TRBJ2-7; cdr3_nt: TGTGCCAGCAGCGTAGGAATTTCCCCGCTAACCGAGCAGTACTTC; cdr3_aa: CASSVGISPLTEQYF
clone_size: .; v_call: TRBV21-1; d_call: .; j_call: TRBJ2-7; cdr3_nt: TGTGCCAGCAGCAAGCCCGGGACAGTCTACGAGCAGTACTTC; cdr3_aa: CASSKPGTVYEQYF
clone_size: .; v_call: TRBV20-1; d_call: TRBD2; j_call: TRBJ2-1; cdr3_nt: TGCAGTGCTAGAGATTCCCTAGCGGGGACGGGAATATACAACGAGCAGTTCTTC; cdr3_aa: CSARDSLAGTGIYNEQFF
clone_size: once; v_call: TRBV5-1; d_call: TRBD1; j_call: TRBJ2-3; cdr3_nt: TGCGCCAGCAGCGGGTGGACAGGGGGCGTCGCAGATACGCAGTATTTT; cdr3_aa: CASSGWTGGVADTQYF
clone_size: few; v_call: TRBV7-9; d_call: TRBD2; j_call: TRBJ2-1; cdr3_nt: TGTGCCAGCAGCTTAGGGGTACTAGCGGGGGGGCTTAAGGATGAGCAGTTCTTC; cdr3_aa: CASSLGVLAGGLKDEQFF
clone_size: .; v_call: TRBV9; d_call: .; j_call: TRBJ2-6; cdr3_nt: TGTGCCAGCAGCGTGGTTGGTATCCCTGGGGCCAACGTCCTGACTTTC; cdr3_aa: CASSVVGIPGANVLTF
clone_size: few; v_call: TRBV29-1; d_call: .; j_call: TRBJ2-5; cdr3_nt: TGCAGCGCGGACACCAGCCAAGAGACCCAGTACTTC; cdr3_aa: CSADTSQETQYF
clone_size: few; v_call: TRBV11-1; d_call: TRBD2; j_call: TRBJ2-5; cdr3_nt: TGTGCCAGCAGCTTAGGGACTAGCGGGGGCCTTCAAGAGACCCAGTACTTC; cdr3_aa: CASSLGTSGGLQETQYF
clone_size: .; v_call: TRBV29-1; d_call: .; j_call: TRBJ2-6; cdr3_nt: TGCAGCGTTGAAACCACCGGGACTTCTGGGGCCAACGTCCTGACTTTC; cdr3_aa: CSVETTGTSGANVLTF
clone_size: .; v_call: TRBV2; d_call: .; j_call: TRBJ2-6; cdr3_nt: TGTGCCAGCACCAAGGGTTACTCTGGGGCCAACGTCCTGACTTTC; cdr3_aa: CASTKGYSGANVLTF
clone_size: .; v_call: TRBV4-2; d_call: .; j_call: TRBJ2-5; cdr3_nt: TGTGCCAGCAGCCAAGCCTCAGGGAGCAAAGAGACCCAGTACTTC; cdr3_aa: CASSQASGSKETQYF
clone_size: .; v_call: TRBV12-3/TRBV12-4; d_call: .; j_call: TRBJ2-5; cdr3_nt: TGTGCCAGCAGTTCCCTAGCCCCAGGGGTGGAGGAGCAGTACTTC; cdr3_aa: CASSSLAPGVEEQYF
clone_size: .; v_call: TRBV3-1; d_call: TRBD1; j_call: TRBJ1-2; cdr3_nt: TGTGCCAGCAGCCAAGAAAGGGACAGGGATTCGGGGAACTATGGCTACACCTTC; cdr3_aa: CASSQERDRDSGNYGYTF
clone_size: .; v_call: TRBV5-1; d_call: TRBD1; j_call: TRBJ1-4; cdr3_nt: TGCGCCAGCAGCTTGCTTGGTGGACAGGGGCCGACTAATGAAAAACTGTTTTTT; cdr3_aa: CASSLLGGQGPTNEKLFF
clone_size: .; v_call: TRBV28; d_call: .; j_call: TRBJ2-3; cdr3_nt: TGTGCCAGCAGTTTATTTGGCAGGGATACAGATACGCAGTATTTT; cdr3_aa: CASSLFGRDTDTQYF
clone_size: .; v_call: TRBV29-1; d_call: TRBD1; j_call: TRBJ2-7; cdr3_nt: TGCAGCGTCCATGGGGACAGGGTTTACGAGCAGTACTTC; cdr3_aa: CSVHGDRVYEQYF
clone_size: few; v_call: TRBV20-1; d_call: .; j_call: TRBJ2-7; cdr3_nt: TGCAGTGCTAGGGGCGGCCTCCCCTACAATGAGCAGTACTTC; cdr3_aa: CSARGGLPYNEQYF
clone_size: .; v_call: TRBV29-1; d_call: TRBD1; j_call: TRBJ1-2; cdr3_nt: TGCAGCGTTGAGACAGGGGGAAATGGATACACCTTC; cdr3_aa: CSVETGGNGYTF
clone_size: .; v_call: TRBV14; d_call: .; j_call: TRBJ2-7; cdr3_nt: TGTGCCAGCAGCCAAGTCCCAGCGACCTACGAGCAGTACTTC; cdr3_aa: CASSQVPATYEQYF
clone_size: few; v_call: TRBV10-3; d_call: TRBD2; j_call: TRBJ2-7; cdr3_nt: TGTGCCATCAGTGATCTGAAACTAGCGGGTACCTACGAGCAGTACTTC; cdr3_aa: CAISDLKLAGTYEQYF
clone_size: .; v_call: TRBV27; d_call: .; j_call: TRBJ2-7; cdr3_nt: TGTGCCAGCCATCAGATATATTACGAGCAGTACTTC; cdr3_aa: CASHQIYYEQYF
clone_size: few; v_call: TRBV29-1; d_call: .; j_call: TRBJ1-2; cdr3_nt: TGCAGCGTTGGGGGGGGAGAATCTAACTATGGCTACACCTTC; cdr3_aa: CSVGGGESNYGYTF
clone_size: .; v_call: TRBV27; d_call: TRBD2; j_call: TRBJ2-4; cdr3_nt: TGTGCCAGCAGTTCGTCGGTGGCAGGCCGGGGGGAGCAGTACTTC; cdr3_aa: CASSSSVAGRGEQYF
clone_size: .; v_call: TRBV5-1; d_call: .; j_call: TRBJ2-3; cdr3_nt: TGCGCCAGCAGCTTGGAGGTGGTAGCTAGCACAGATACGCAGTATTTT; cdr3_aa: CASSLEVVASTDTQYF
clone_size: few; v_call: TRBV27; d_call: TRBD1; j_call: TRBJ2-1; cdr3_nt: TGTGCCTCGTCCGGGACAGGAACAACACCCCAGTTCTTC; cdr3_aa: CASSGTGTTPQFF
clone_size: .; v_call: TRBV20-1; d_call: TRBD2; j_call: TRBJ2-7; cdr3_nt: TGCAGTGCTAGTGATATAAGCGGGACCAACTACGAGCAGTACTTC; cdr3_aa: CSASDISGTNYEQYF
clone_size: .; v_call: TRBV7-8; d_call: .; j_call: TRBJ2-7; cdr3_nt: TGTGCCAGCAGCTTAGCCAGGGGCAATTACGAGCAGTACTTC; cdr3_aa: CASSLARGNYEQYF
clone_size: .; v_call: TRBV2; d_call: .; j_call: TRBJ2-4; cdr3_nt: TGTGCCAGCATTGGAGGGCCGGCGAGGGCCAAAAACATTCAGTACTTC; cdr3_aa: CASIGGPARAKNIQYF
clone_size: .; v_call: TRBV20-1; d_call: .; j_call: TRBJ2-3; cdr3_nt: TGCAGTGCGGATAACACAGATACGCAGTATTTT; cdr3_aa: CSADNTDTQYF
clone_size: few; v_call: TRBV20-1; d_call: .; j_call: TRBJ2-7; cdr3_nt: TGCAGTGCTAGCGGAAGGAACGAGCAGTACTTC; cdr3_aa: CSASGRNEQYF
clone_size: .; v_call: TRBV20-1; d_call: .; j_call: TRBJ2-4; cdr3_nt: TGCAGTGCTAGTTTGGGGGCCAAAAACATTCAGTACTTC; cdr3_aa: CSASLGAKNIQYF
clone_size: once; v_call: TRBV29-1; d_call: .; j_call: TRBJ1-1; cdr3_nt: TGCAGCGCCGATGGGATTAACACTGAAGCTTTCTTT; cdr3_aa: CSADGINTEAFF
clone_size: .; v_call: TRBV5-1; d_call: .; j_call: TRBJ1-1; cdr3_nt: TGCGCCAGCAGCTTGCATGAGTGGGTGGAAGCTTTCTTT; cdr3_aa: CASSLHEWVEAFF
clone_size: .; v_call: TRBV20-1; d_call: TRBD1; j_call: TRBJ2-7; cdr3_nt: TGCAGTGCTACCGGACAGGGGGTCGAGCAGTACTTC; cdr3_aa: CSATGQGVEQYF
clone_size: once; v_call: TRBV2; d_call: .; j_call: TRBJ2-1; cdr3_nt: TGTGCCAGCGGCCCGGATCTAGGGAGCGCGCAGTTCTTC; cdr3_aa: CASGPDLGSAQFF
clone_size: few; v_call: TRBV20-1; d_call: .; j_call: TRBJ2-7; cdr3_nt: TGCAGTGCTATTACGACTGCCAGATCCTACGAGCAGTACTTC; cdr3_aa: CSAITTARSYEQYF
clone_size: .; v_call: TRBV20-1; d_call: .; j_call: TRBJ1-2; cdr3_nt: TGCAGTGAGTCCAGAGTGAACTATGGCTACACCTTC; cdr3_aa: CSESRVNYGYTF
clone_size: .; v_call: TRBV20-1; d_call: TRBD2; j_call: TRBJ2-1; cdr3_nt: TGCAGTGCCGAGACTAGCAGACACAATGAGCAGTTCTTC; cdr3_aa: CSAETSRHNEQFF
clone_size: .; v_call: TRBV20-1; d_call: TRBD1; j_call: TRBJ2-4; cdr3_nt: TGCAGTGCCACCGGACAGGGCGAGTTCAACAAAAACATTCAGTACTTC; cdr3_aa: CSATGQGEFNKNIQYF
clone_size: .; v_call: TRBV12-3/TRBV12-4; d_call: TRBD2; j_call: TRBJ2-1; cdr3_nt: TGTGTCAGCAGTTTTGCCGGGGGGAGCAATGAGCAGTTCTTC; cdr3_aa: CVSSFAGGSNEQFF
clone_size: .; v_call: TRBV7-9; d_call: .; j_call: TRBJ2-5; cdr3_nt: TGTGCCAGCAGCGGGGGCCCGATCGGGACCCAGTACTTC; cdr3_aa: CASSGGPIGTQYF
clone_size: few; v_call: TRBV5-6; d_call: .; j_call: TRBJ1-2; cdr3_nt: TGTGCCAGCAGCTTGGAGGCGGGTGGGGGCTACACCTTC; cdr3_aa: CASSLEAGGGYTF
clone_size: .; v_call: TRBV29-1; d_call: .; j_call: TRBJ2-7; cdr3_nt: TGCAGCGTTTCCCGGGACGAATCCCGTTACGAGCAGTACTTC; cdr3_aa: CSVSRDESRYEQYF
clone_size: .; v_call: TRBV10-3; d_call: .; j_call: TRBJ2-7; cdr3_nt: TGTGCCATCAGTGATCGGTCGGAGAGCTCCTACGAGCAGTACTTC; cdr3_aa: CAISDRSESSYEQYF
clone_size: .; v_call: TRBV12-3/TRBV12-4; d_call: .; j_call: TRBJ2-3; cdr3_nt: TGTGCCAGCTGCACAGCCCTTAGCACAGATACGCAGTATTTT; cdr3_aa: CASCTALSTDTQYF
clone_size: .; v_call: TRBV5-1; d_call: .; j_call: TRBJ2-5; cdr3_nt: TGCGCCAGTAGCTTGGGGGTTCAGGGTCACGAGACCCAGTACTTC; cdr3_aa: CASSLGVQGHETQYF
clone_size: few; v_call: TRBV7-3; d_call: .; j_call: TRBJ2-7; cdr3_nt: TGTGCCAGCAGCTTAAGTGGTAACTCCTACGAGCAGTACTTC; cdr3_aa: CASSLSGNSYEQYF